The 13 T cell receptor beta chains given below trace back to one sample, sequenced in a study of T-cell reconstitution after alpha-beta-depleted transplantation in children. Unique molecular identifiers were built into the TCRbeta library. TCRdb re-derived calls from the PCR reads in MiXCR, one entry per CDR3 protein. The profile covers 800,000 to 1,000,000 distinct CDR3 sequences, with 25% to 35% appearing a single time and roughly 30% taken by the ten largest. The sequences come from PBMCs, mostly from graft donor cells, collected 360 days after TCRalphabeta/CD19-depleted stem cell transplant. The receptors were sampled from a boy in the first two years of life who had a stem cell transplant for SCID, so the T cells may come from the graft donor.

The rearrangement links TRBV20-1 to TRBJ2-1; D is possibly TRBD2 (6 bases). Germline V gene sequence: CDR1 DFQATT, CDR2 SNEGSKA (reference sequence). The V gene lost 5 bases and the J gene lost 2 bases, with 31 bases spanning the gap. The length of the CDR3 is 20 residues. The CDR3 is CSALFYLRRAPSRPYNEQFF. DNA of the CDR3: TGCAGTGCTCTTTTTTACCTCAGGAGGGCCCCTTCCCGACCCTACAATGAGCAGTTCTTC.

This clonotype came up a few times. The V and J genes are TRBV5-1 and TRBJ2-1; D is possibly TRBD2 (6 bases). V dropped 0 bases and J dropped 8 bases, with 21 bases sitting between them. The CDR3 covers 17 residues. Germline CDR1 reads SGHRS; CDR2 reads YFSETQ. The DNA of the CDR3 is TGCGCCAGCAGCTTGGCCTTGGTGGGCGGGGCTACGGATGAGCAGTTCTTC. As protein: CASSLALVGGATDEQFF.

This chain uses TRBV24-1 with TRBJ2-7; D is undetermined. The CDR3 contains 12 residues. Looked up from germline, CDR1 is KGHDR and CDR2 is SFDVKD. Between the trimmed V and J ends, which lost 4 bases and 7 bases, there was a span of 10 bases. CDR3 in amino acids: CATSDSQREQYF. CDR3 in DNA: TGTGCCACCAGTGACTCCCAGAGAGAGCAGTACTTC.

This clonotype was observed a few times. This chain uses TRBV29-1 with TRBJ1-2; D ambiguous. Germline V gives CDR1 SQVTM, CDR2 ANQGSEA. CDR3 length: 12 amino acids. The germline V and J ends were trimmed by 3 bases and 5 bases, with 10 bases remaining between them. CDR3 in amino acids: CSVDEFPYGYTF. CDR3 DNA: TGCAGCGTTGATGAATTCCCGTATGGCTACACCTTC.

The chain combines TRBV12-3 or TRBV12-4 with TRBJ2-3; perhaps TRBD2 as D (6 bases). V was shortened by 5 bases and J by 2 bases, with 17 bases between the two germline ends. The CDR3 runs to 16 residues. The DNA for the CDR3 is TGTGCCAGCAGTCCCCCTTCGGGGGAGAACACAGATACGCAGTATTTT. It encodes CASSPPSGENTDTQYF.

This chain links TRBV20-1 with TRBJ2-3; D not certain. Germline V lookup: CDR1 DFQATT, CDR2 SNEGSKA (reference sequence). The CDR3 loop spans 12 amino acids. Trimming cost V 4 bases and J 8 bases, with 13 bases left between them. The CDR3 protein is CSATHASGTQYF. CDR3 DNA: TGCAGTGCTACTCACGCATCGGGTACGCAGTATTTT.

This clonotype occurred a few times. The J gene is TRBJ2-3, the V gene TRBV29-1, with 13 bases fitting TRBD2. After removal of 6 bases from V and 8 bases from J, the junction contained 8 bases not matched to a gene. Germline CDR1 SQVTM, CDR2 ANQGSEA. This CDR3 is 14 amino acids long. The CDR3 DNA reads as TGCAGCGTACTCTCGGGACTAGCGGGATCTACGCAGTATTTT. Protein: CSVLSGLAGSTQYF.

This chain links TRBV5-1 with TRBJ2-7, with a possible D match to TRBD1 (6 bases). The CDR3 runs to 14 residues. Trimming pared 0 bases from V and 5 bases from J, leaving 12 bases between. Per germline, CDR1 SGHRS and CDR2 YFSETQ. CDR3 DNA: TGCGCCAGCAGCTTGGATGGCCCAGGGGACGAGCAGTACTTC. This sequence encodes CASSLDGPGDEQYF.

This clonotype has a handful of counts. J is TRBJ2-3 and V is TRBV11-2; no definite D call. Looked up from germline, CDR1 is SGHAT and CDR2 is FQNNGV. V was shortened by 2 bases and J by 4 bases, with 7 bases between the two germline ends. This CDR3 spans 13 amino acids. CDR3 loop: CASSLNLADTQYF. The CDR3 DNA is TGTGCCAGCAGCTTAAATCTAGCAGATACGCAGTATTTT.

At least ten counts were recorded for this clonotype. This rearrangement joins TRBV7-9 to TRBJ2-5; unclear D gene. This CDR3 spans 14 amino acids. Trimming pared 1 base from V and 1 base from J, leaving 7 bases between. CDR1 and CDR2 from the germline V gene are SEHNR and FQNEAQ (reference sequence). CDR3 in amino acids: CASSLGAGQETQYF. CDR3 nucleotide sequence: TGTGCCAGCAGCTTAGGCGCAGGCCAAGAGACCCAGTACTTC.

The chain is built from TRBV19 and TRBJ2-7; TRBD1 aligns across 9 bases. There are 13 residues in the CDR3. The V gene's germline CDR1 is LNHDA and CDR2 SQIVND (reference sequence). V gave up 6 bases and J gave up 4 bases; unmatched junction bases: 4. This CDR3 is CASSYRGRYEQYF. CDR3 DNA sequence: TGTGCCAGTAGCTACAGGGGGCGGTACGAGCAGTACTTC.

The genes are TRBV11-2 and TRBJ1-6, with D perhaps matching TRBD1 (5 bases). Trimming stripped 0 bases from V and 6 bases from J, with 12 bases between. This CDR3 spans 16 amino acids. Germline V lookup: CDR1 SGHAT, CDR2 FQNNGV. The CDR3 here is CASSLELGVLNSPLHF. CDR3 coding DNA: TGTGCCAGCAGCTTAGAATTAGGGGTTCTTAATTCACCCCTCCACTTT.

V gene TRBV5-1 combines with J gene TRBJ2-3, with unresolved D. Per germline, CDR1 SGHRS and CDR2 YFSETQ. The CDR3 spans 15 residues. Trimming stripped 5 bases from V and 4 bases from J, with 17 bases between. The CDR3: CASRGGVGKADTQYF. In nucleotides, the CDR3 is TGCGCCAGCAGGGGTGGGGTTGGTAAGGCAGATACGCAGTATTTT.